This T cell receptor (beta chain) appears in the sequencing data of a study of T cells in Graves' hyperthyroidism and ophthalmopathy. Stability of Graves' hyperthyroidism was defined as absent ophthalmopathy progression within 18 months. Source material for PBMCs was 9 to 10 ml fresh peripheral blood. RNA transcripts served as the template for amplifying TCR beta CDR3 regions. The TCR CDR3 was amplified in a first-round RT-PCR using the HTBI primer set. TCRdb passed the multiplex PCR reads through MiXCR, listing each CDR3 protein once. The data show hundreds of thousands of distinct CDR3 sequences, over 15% seen once. In its sample, this clonotype was seen a few times. The clonotype was recovered from a woman younger than 30 with Graves' hyperthyroidism. The sample taken for sequencing was blood.

CDR3 in amino acids: CASSLSRGVDNEQFF. The CDR3 coding sequence is TGTGCCAGCAGTTTATCGCGGGGAGTGGACAATGAGCAGTTCTTC. The gene calls are TRBV27 and TRBJ2-1, with D tentatively TRBD2 (6 bases). Per germline, CDR1 MNHEY and CDR2 SMNVEV (reference sequence). This CDR3 is 15 amino acids long. V lost 0 bases and J lost 5, with 11 bases in between.